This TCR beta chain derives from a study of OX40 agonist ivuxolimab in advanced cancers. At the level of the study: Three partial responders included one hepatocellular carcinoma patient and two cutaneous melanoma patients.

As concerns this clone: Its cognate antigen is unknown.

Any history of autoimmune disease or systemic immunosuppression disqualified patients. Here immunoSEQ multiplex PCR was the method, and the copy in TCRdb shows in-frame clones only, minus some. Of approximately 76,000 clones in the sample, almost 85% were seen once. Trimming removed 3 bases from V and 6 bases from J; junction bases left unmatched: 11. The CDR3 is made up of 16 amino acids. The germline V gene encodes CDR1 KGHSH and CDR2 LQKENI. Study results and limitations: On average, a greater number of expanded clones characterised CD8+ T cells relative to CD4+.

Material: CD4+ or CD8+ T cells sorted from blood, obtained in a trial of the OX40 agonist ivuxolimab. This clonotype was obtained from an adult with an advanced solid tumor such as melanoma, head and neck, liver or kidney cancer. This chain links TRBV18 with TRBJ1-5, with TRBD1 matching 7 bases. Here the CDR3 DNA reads TGTGCCAGCTCACCCGAAGACAGGGTGGGTAGTCAGCCCCAGCATTTT. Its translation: CASSPEDRVGSQPQHF.